This T cell receptor (beta chain) was sequenced for a study of cytomegalovirus exposure and HLA in healthy donors. Trimming at V came to 4 bases and at J to 7 bases, leaving 15 bases not matched to a gene. The germline V gene encodes CDR1 MNHEY and CDR2 SMNVEV (reference sequence). The CDR3 consists of 16 residues. Use of 60 Vbeta and 13 Jbeta primers characterized the PCR. TCRdb's table, derived via immunoSEQ multiplex PCR, lists solely in-frame clones and lacks some. Among some 110,000 clones listed, just under 70% were seen once. The study sampled nominally healthy donors, though unrecorded immune exposures were likely. Concerning this clone: No antigen is known for it.

Whole-study findings and limits: Associated with cytomegalovirus, according to the listing, were 150 to 200 TCR beta chains. Most TCRs appeared rarely, but some public TCRs recurred in many donors. A later analysis appeared to link common viral pathogens to several of the most significant clusters.

V and J are TRBV27 and TRBJ1-1, with 7 bases fitting TRBD1. The specimen was PBMCs. The receptor comes from a man under 40 in good health and CMV-seropositive. The CDR3 bases are TGTGCCAGCAGTTCGTACTCCGGGACAGCCAGGGGTGAAGCTTTCTTT. This sequence encodes CASSSYSGTARGEAFF.